This T cell receptor beta chain derives from a study of regulatory T cells in long-lasting Graves disease. The study, taken as a whole, reports: Persistent patients shared more public clonotypes (under 3,000) than newly diagnosed patients (approximately 960).

About this clonotype itself: The antigen remains unidentified.

V lost 5 bases and J lost 4, with 22 bases in between. The CDR3 runs 16 residues. CDR1 is DFQATT and CDR2 is SNEGSKA in the germline V gene (reference sequence). Documented time point: newly diagnosed GD, antithyroid drugs for less than 3 months. From RNA extracted from PBMCs, the TCR library was made. Through Arm-PCR of CDR3 regions and iRepertoire HTBI primers, TCR beta libraries were built. TCRdb used MiXCR to reprocess the multiplex PCR reads, holding one entry per CDR3 protein. The top ten clones hold approximately 20% of a sample with 390,000 or so distinct CDR3 sequences, 12% of them seen once. In addition, the sample was reused for a study of T cells in Graves' hyperthyroidism and ophthalmopathy.

The rearrangement uses TRBV20-1 and TRBJ2-3, with D hard to call. This receptor was identified in a woman under 30 with Graves disease. Sequencing was performed on peripheral blood mononuclear cells (PBMCs), taken at new diagnosis, from a patient treated with antithyroid drugs. CDR3 residues: CSAEPRSVGLSDTQYF. Written as DNA, the CDR3 is TGCAGTGCTGAGCCTCGGTCTGTAGGGCTCTCAGATACGCAGTATTTT.